These 15 T cell receptor beta chains were all obtained from the same sample, sequenced in a study of cytomegalovirus exposure and HLA in healthy donors. PCR involved 60 Vbeta and 13 Jbeta primers. Sequencing used immunoSEQ multiplex PCR; TCRdb keeps in-frame clones, though not all of them. The data contain over 150,000 clones, around 85% of them singletons. The sample consisted of PBMCs. The source of these receptors is a boy aged 2 to 9 in good health and CMV-seronegative.

This chain connects TRBV28 to TRBJ2-3, with 9 bases lining up with TRBD2. CDR1 and CDR2 from the germline V gene are MDHEN and SYDVKM. The CDR3 sequence is 17 residues long. The V and J ends lost 4 bases and 6 bases, in that order; junction bases with no gene match: 14. The CDR3 spells CASSSHDVAGVLDTQYF. The CDR3 nucleotides are TGTGCCAGCAGTTCCCATGATGTAGCGGGAGTCCTGGATACGCAGTATTTT.

This clone was seen a few times. The chain recombines TRBV11-1 with TRBJ1-6, with D perhaps matching TRBD1 (5 bases). V gave up 5 bases and J gave up 10 bases, with 15 bases separating them. Germline V CDR1 and CDR2: SGHAT, FQDESV (reference sequence). The CDR3 is 14 amino acids. The DNA of the CDR3 is TGTGCCAGCAGCCTTAACCAGGGTAACTCACCCCTCCACTTT. It specifies CASSLNQGNSPLHF.

The rearrangement links TRBV30 to TRBJ1-1, with no clear D. CDR3 length: 13 amino acids. Per germline, CDR1 GTSNPN and CDR2 SVGIG (reference sequence). V lost 2 bases, J lost 4 bases, and 11 bases lay in between. CDR3 nucleotide sequence: TGTGCCTGGAGTCTCCAGGCGGGCACTGAAGCTTTCTTT. It translates to CAWSLQAGTEAFF.

This clone was found once. The chain uses TRBV10-3 and TRBJ2-3; TRBD1 might be the D (6 bases). The V and J ends lost 3 bases and 1 base respectively, with 14 bases between them. CDR1 and CDR2 from the germline V gene are ENHRY and SYGVKD. The CDR3 length is 16 residues. This chain's CDR3 is CAISEPERTGTDTQYF. The CDR3 nucleotides read TGTGCCATCAGTGAACCCGAGAGGACAGGCACAGATACGCAGTATTTT.

In its sample, this clone was seen once. The chain links TRBV29-1 to TRBJ2-2; D is possibly TRBD2 (5 bases). The CDR3 loop spans 16 amino acids. The germline CDR1 and CDR2 sequences are SQVTM and ANQGSEA. V lost 1 base and J lost 1, with 13 bases in between. The CDR3 protein is CSVEGRGLGNTGELFF. CDR3 sequence (DNA): TGCAGCGTTGAAGGCCGGGGTCTGGGGAACACCGGGGAGCTGTTTTTT.

The chain uses TRBV7-9 and TRBJ2-7, with 8 bases identical to TRBD2. Per germline, CDR1 SEHNR and CDR2 FQNEAQ (reference sequence). With 5 bases clipped from V and 3 bases from J, the junction kept 9 bases outside the gene matches. The CDR3 runs 15 residues. CDR3 protein: CASSPLGAGGYEQYF. CDR3 DNA sequence: TGTGCCAGCAGCCCCTTGGGGGCGGGAGGCTACGAGCAGTACTTC.

The chain combines TRBV11-2 with TRBJ2-7; perhaps TRBD2 as D (5 bases). The CDR3 consists of 15 residues. Between the trimmed V and J ends, which lost 5 bases and 2 bases, there was a span of 16 bases. The germline gives CDR1 SGHAT, CDR2 FQNNGV. This CDR3 reads CASSGWASRTYEQYF. DNA of the CDR3: TGTGCCAGCAGCGGATGGGCTAGCAGAACCTACGAGCAGTACTTC.

The V call is TRBV7-9, the J call TRBJ1-2; D not certain. Trimming took 3 bases from V and 0 from J, leaving 8 bases between them. The germline gives CDR1 SEHNR, CDR2 FQNEAQ (reference sequence). This CDR3 contains 14 residues. The CDR3 loop reads CASSLRDTNYGYTF. DNA for the CDR3: TGTGCCAGCAGCTTGAGAGACACTAACTATGGCTACACCTTC.

The rearrangement uses TRBV5-4 and TRBJ2-3; no clear D. V was shortened by 5 bases and J by 6 bases, with 10 bases between the two germline ends. Germline CDR1 SGHNT, CDR2 YYREEE (reference sequence). The CDR3 consists of 12 residues. The CDR3 loop is CASSLPGDTQYF. The CDR3 nucleotides read TGTGCCAGCAGTCTACCCGGGGATACGCAGTATTTT.

V usage is TRBV10-1 and J usage is TRBJ1-1, with a possible D match to TRBD1 (6 bases). The CDR3 is made up of 13 amino acids. The V end lost 4 bases, the J end lost 5 bases, and 11 bases lay between the germline ends. Germline V lookup: CDR1 WNHNN, CDR2 SYGVQD (reference sequence). Here the CDR3 reads CASSGRGGTEAFF. CDR3 sequence (DNA): TGCGCCAGCAGTGGCAGGGGAGGGACTGAAGCTTTCTTT.

CDR3 DNA: TGTGCCAGCAGCTTAGGACTAGCGGGGATCAATACGCAGTATTTT. Encoded protein: CASSLGLAGINTQYF. The gene calls are TRBV13 and TRBJ2-3; 10 bases map to TRBD2. Germline CDR1 and CDR2: PRHDT and FYEKMQ (reference sequence). Trimming at V came to 0 bases and at J to 7 bases, leaving 4 bases not matched to a gene. CDR3 size: 15 residues.

This sequence joins TRBV11-2 and TRBJ1-2, with 7 bases matching TRBD1. This CDR3 has 15 residues. Germline lookup yields CDR1 SGHAT and CDR2 FQNNGV. J was trimmed by 3 bases and V by 0 bases; bases with no gene match: 4. This CDR3 reads CASSLDLQGDYGYTF. CDR3 nucleotide sequence: TGTGCCAGCAGCTTAGATTTGCAGGGGGACTATGGCTACACCTTC.

The V call is TRBV5-1, the J call TRBJ2-3, with 8 bases aligning to TRBD2. Trimming took 0 bases from V and 1 from J; bases not matched to a gene: 7. Looked up from germline, CDR1 is SGHRS and CDR2 is YFSETQ. The CDR3 has 17 residues. The CDR3 loop reads CASSLDGGAGGTDTQYF. As DNA, the CDR3 is TGCGCCAGCAGCTTGGACGGGGGGGCGGGGGGCACAGATACGCAGTATTTT.

This chain uses TRBV25-1 with TRBJ1-1, with TRBD1 as a possible D gene (6 bases). CDR3 size: 13 residues. V lost 5 bases to trimming and J lost 11 bases, with 18 bases between them. The germline CDR1 and CDR2 sequences are MGHDK and SYGVNS. DNA of the CDR3: TGTGCCAGCAGTTCCTATCACAGGGTTGGCGCTTTCTTT. Amino acids: CASSSYHRVGAFF.

This chain links TRBV30 with TRBJ1-5, with a possible D match to TRBD1 (5 bases). The germline V and J ends were trimmed by 8 bases and 7 bases, with 18 bases remaining between them. This CDR3 comprises 13 residues. CDR1 is GTSNPN and CDR2 is SVGIG in the germline V gene (reference sequence). This CDR3 reads CALEAGSGQPQHF. CDR3 DNA sequence: TGTGCCCTTGAGGCCGGCTCAGGGCAGCCCCAGCATTTT.